The source of this TCR beta chain is a study of beta chain features in type 1 diabetes. From germline, CDR1 is SGHRS and CDR2 YFSETQ. This CDR3 comprises 14 residues. V was trimmed by 5 bases and J by 2 bases, leaving 13 bases between them. This clone was picked up a small number of times. Its antigen is as yet unknown. Every isolated RNA sample was fully reverse transcribed, so sequencing captured expressed TCRB transcripts. Produced via immunoSEQ multiplex PCR; TCRdb's table is partial and in-frame only. This sample has 600,000 or so clones, with over 12% found just once. Study results and limitations: Shorter TCRB CDR3s, moderately but significantly so, were found in Type 1 diabetes patients in all four CD4+ subsets.

The specimen sequenced was naive CD4+ T cells from blood. V and J are TRBV5-1 and TRBJ1-2; D uncertain. This receptor was obtained from a man aged 18 to 30 with type 1 diabetes. The CDR3 DNA reads as TGCGCCAGCAGTCTTGCGCTGGGGAACTATGGCTACACCTTC. The encoded protein is CASSLALGNYGYTF.